The subject of this entry is one T cell receptor beta chain. The antigen remains undetermined. The data were produced by immunoSEQ multiplex PCR, yet TCRdb's version contains in-frame clones alone and is incomplete. The data show about 66,000 clones, less than 95% seen once. V lost 4 bases to trimming and J lost 3 bases, with 11 bases between them. The germline V gene encodes CDR1 SGHNT and CDR2 YYREEE (reference sequence). The CDR3 is 14 amino acids. This specimen belongs to a study of graft-versus-host responses after intestinal transplantation. Overall study context: Multivisceral, liver-intestinal, or isolated intestinal grafts were transplanted into recipients. The whole recipient group had anti-thymocyte globulin induction followed by tacrolimus and steroids for around 3 years.

Whole-study results and caveats: Researchers found GvH clones in recipient marrow, and some showed up first in ileum or blood. Allografts carried high graft-versus-host to host-versus-graft clonal ratios in patients having graft-donor T cell macrochimerism.

Specimen: unstimulated CD8+ T cells sorted from spleen or lymph node cells, collected before intestinal transplant. The sequence derives from a human donor who received an intestinal transplant. The chain couples TRBV5-4 to TRBJ2-1; D is unclear. The CDR3 nucleotides are TGTGCCAGCAGCCCGACGGCAGGCTACAATGAGCAGTTCTTC. This codes for CASSPTAGYNEQFF.